This entry features one T cell receptor beta chain sequence. As yet, its antigen is unknown. This specimen comes from a study of PD-1 blockade in classical Hodgkin lymphoma. Time point reported: cycle 4 day 1 (C4D1), after 5 to 7 weeks of nivolumab. Every patient was affected by relapse after autologous stem cell transplantation, while exposure to brentuximab vedotin was not uniform. The germline V gene encodes CDR1 SGHNT and CDR2 YYREEE (reference sequence). V was trimmed by 0 bases and J by 3 bases, leaving 7 bases between them. CDR3 length equals 14 residues. Regarding the study as a whole: The baseline diversity of complete responders showed similarity to that of newly diagnosed patients.

The protocol was immunoSEQ multiplex PCR, while the TCRdb copy is restricted to in-frame clones and leaves out a portion. This sample has 10,000 or so clones; around nine tenths occur once, and the top ten carry roughly 23%. This TCR was recovered from a human donor with classical Hodgkin lymphoma. The specimen comprised peripheral blood mononuclear cells (PBMCs), sampled before the fourth cycle of nivolumab. The rearrangement links TRBV5-4 to TRBJ1-5; D unresolved. For the CDR3, the DNA is TGTGCCAGCAGCTTGGATGGCACCAATCAGCCCCAGCATTTT. The encoded protein is CASSLDGTNQPQHF.